A single sample is the source of the 25 T cell receptor beta chains below, sequenced in a study of shared clonotypes between healthy human individuals. This table comes from immunoSEQ multiplex PCR, and its TCRdb copy is limited to in-frame clones, with some not included. The table shows some 500,000 clones, with around 96% occurring only once. The sequencing sample was made of naive CD4+ T cells sorted from blood. The subset here: CD45RA+ positively selected. These receptors originate from a woman aged 25 to 39 in good health.

This clone was found a few times. V gene TRBV6-5 combines with J gene TRBJ2-7; TRBD2 matches at 11 bases. This CDR3 spans 15 amino acids. Germline CDR1 reads MNHEY; CDR2 reads SVGAGI. J lost 2 bases, V lost 6 bases, and 6 bases had no gene match. The CDR3 protein is CASSTTSGSAYEQYF. The DNA for the CDR3 is TGTGCCAGCAGCACAACTAGCGGGAGTGCCTACGAGCAGTACTTC.

V is TRBV5-1 and J is TRBJ1-2; the D gene is possibly TRBD1 (5 bases). The ends were cut back, 5 bases at V and 0 bases at J, with 11 bases in the middle. The germline V gene encodes CDR1 SGHRS and CDR2 YFSETQ. The CDR3 is 14 residues long. In nucleotides, the CDR3 is TGCGCCAGCAGTGCTCAGGGAGCTAACTATGGCTACACCTTC. Translating gives CASSAQGANYGYTF.

CDR3: CASSVGVTVRRYEQYF. In DNA form, the CDR3 reads TGTGCCAGCAGCGTAGGAGTGACAGTCCGGCGGTACGAGCAGTACTTC. V usage is TRBV9 and J usage is TRBJ2-7; tentative D call: TRBD1 (5 bases). V was trimmed by 0 bases and J by 4 bases, leaving 17 bases between them. CDR1 and CDR2 from the germline V gene are SGDLS and YYNGEE. The length of the CDR3 is 16 residues.

The chain carries TRBV5-4 and TRBJ2-2; perhaps D is TRBD1 or TRBD2 (5 bases each). The germline V gene has CDR1 SGHNT and CDR2 YYREEE (reference sequence). CDR3 length equals 17 residues. V was pared by 0 bases and J by 4 bases, with 16 bases between. CDR3 in DNA: TGTGCCAGCAGCTTGGCCGGCAGGGCCAGCGGCACCGGGGAGCTGTTTTTT. Translated: CASSLAGRASGTGELFF. Using reference TRBV5-4 and TRBJ2-2 for the parts outside the CDR3, the full variable domain is ETGVTQSPTHLIKTRGQQVTLRCSSQSGHNTVSWYQQALGQGPQFIFQYYREEENGRGNFPPRFSGLQFPNYSSELNVNALELDDSALYLCASSLAGRASGTGELFFGEGSRLTVL.

The rearrangement uses TRBV27 and TRBJ2-1; 8 bases map to TRBD2. The CDR3 length is 16 residues. CDR1 and CDR2 from the germline V gene are MNHEY and SMNVEV (reference sequence). J gave up 2 bases and V 5 bases, and 8 bases lay outside the gene matches. The DNA of the CDR3 is TGTGCCAGCAGTCCTTCACTAGCGGAAACCTACAATGAGCAGTTCTTC. As protein: CASSPSLAETYNEQFF.

The chain recombines TRBV2 with TRBJ1-2, with 9 bases lining up with TRBD1. With 3 bases clipped from V and 2 bases from J, the junction kept 7 bases outside the gene matches. Germline values: CDR1 SNHLY, CDR2 FYNNEI. The CDR3 runs to 16 residues. DNA of the CDR3: TGTGCCAGCAGTGATGGCGAAGGACAGGGGAACTATGGCTACACCTTC. Protein product: CASSDGEGQGNYGYTF.

This clone was observed a single time. The V gene is TRBV18, the J gene TRBJ1-5, with D possibly matching TRBD1 (6 bases). Germline V gene data show CDR1 as KGHSH and CDR2 as LQKENI. Trimming removed 8 bases from V and 5 bases from J, with 19 bases in between. CDR3 size: 15 residues. The CDR3 DNA follows: TGTGCCAGCCCTGAGGACAGCCCGCTGGATCAGCCCCAGCATTTT. It translates to CASPEDSPLDQPQHF. The full variable domain, in which reference TRBV18 and TRBJ1-5 provide the parts outside the CDR3, is NAGVMQNPRHLVRRRGQEARLRCSPMKGHSHVYWYRQLPEEGLKFMVYLQKENIIDESGMPKERFSAEFPKEGPSILRIQQVVRGDSAAYFCASPEDSPLDQPQHFGDGTRLSIL.

Concerning this clone itself: The CDR3 ends on some other residue instead of the conserved phenylalanine or tryptophan, so this is likely a read error. Because the CDR3's place on the DNA is in doubt, the DNA is left out and the CDR3 is given as listed by TCRdb. The rearrangement uses TRBV4-1 and TRBJ2-3; TRBD2 is taken as the D call from the table, unchecked against the DNA. The CDR3 comprises 13 residues, both ends counted. The germline gives CDR1 MGHRA, CDR2 YSYEKL. The CDR3: CASSDTGLAGVDV.

This chain joins TRBV7-9 and TRBJ2-2, with 10 bases matching TRBD2. Per the germline V gene, CDR1 is SEHNR and CDR2 is FQNEAQ (reference sequence). The CDR3 loop spans 16 amino acids. V dropped 5 bases and J dropped 4; count of bases not matched to a gene: 7. The CDR3 loop reads CASSRPGLASTGELFF. The CDR3 coding sequence is TGTGCCAGCAGCCGTCCGGGACTAGCGTCCACCGGGGAGCTGTTTTTT.

The chain uses TRBV10-1 and TRBJ2-1, with D perhaps TRBD1 (6 bases). V lost 2 bases, J lost 5 bases, and 16 bases lay in between. The CDR3 consists of 16 residues. Looked up from germline, CDR1 is WNHNN and CDR2 is SYGVQD (reference sequence). The CDR3 loop is CASSEPDSGFDNEQFF. The CDR3 DNA reads TGCGCCAGCAGTGAGCCGGACAGTGGCTTCGACAATGAGCAGTTCTTC.

J is TRBJ1-1 and V is TRBV4-1, with D uncertain. The CDR3 totals 15 residues. In germline, CDR1 is MGHRA, CDR2 YSYEKL. V lost 1 base, J lost 5 bases, and 14 bases lay in between. CDR3 sequence: CASSQAPERVTEAFF. The DNA of the CDR3 is TGCGCCAGCAGCCAAGCCCCGGAACGGGTGACTGAAGCTTTCTTT.

The genes are TRBV29-1 and TRBJ1-4; D is possibly TRBD1 (5 bases). The V gene's germline CDR1 is SQVTM and CDR2 ANQGSEA. V lost 6 bases, J lost 5 bases, and 13 bases lay in between. CDR3 size: 13 residues. Here the CDR3 reads CSVPGLANEKLFF. CDR3 coding DNA: TGCAGCGTCCCGGGGCTAGCGAATGAAAAACTGTTTTTT.

V and J are TRBV2 and TRBJ1-1; D is possibly TRBD1 (5 bases). The CDR3 contains 14 residues. V was cut by 4 bases and J by 7 bases, with 16 bases left in between. The germline V gene has CDR1 SNHLY and CDR2 FYNNEI. The CDR3 DNA sequence: TGTGCCAGCAGTGTCGAGGGGCTCCTTGGTGAAGCTTTCTTT. It is translated as CASSVEGLLGEAFF.

The chain uses TRBV19 and TRBJ2-3; TRBD2 might be the D (6 bases). The length of the CDR3 is 16 residues. V was clipped by 4 bases and J by 6 bases, with 20 bases between them. Germline values: CDR1 LNHDA, CDR2 SQIVND (reference sequence). CDR3: CASSTPGLPRVDTQYF. CDR3 DNA sequence: TGTGCCAGTAGTACGCCGGGACTTCCTCGTGTGGATACGCAGTATTTT.

With regard to this clone: Germline and junction disagree at one end, which may indicate a read error. The J gene is TRBJ1-1, the V gene TRBV27; tentatively, D is TRBD1 (5 bases). Germline assignment: CDR1 MNHEY and CDR2 SMNVEV (reference sequence). The CDR3 is 16 residues long. In DNA, the CDR3 is TGTGCCAGCAGTCCAACCTCGGGACTCCAAAACACTGGAGCTTTCTTT. Residues: CASSPTSGLQNTGAFF.

The gene calls are TRBV6-1 and TRBJ1-2, with TRBD1 as a possible D gene (6 bases). This CDR3 comprises 12 residues. CDR1 is MNHNS and CDR2 is SASEGT in the germline V gene. The V end was cut by 7 bases, the J end by 8 bases, with 14 bases between. The CDR3 loop reads CASISGAVGYTF. CDR3 in DNA: TGTGCCAGCATCTCGGGGGCGGTCGGCTACACCTTC.

The chain has TRBV5-1 and TRBJ1-1; D call uncertain. Trimming took 0 bases from V and 1 from J, leaving 10 bases between them. Germline V gene lookup returns CDR1 SGHRS and CDR2 YFSETQ. The CDR3 is 15 residues long. DNA of the CDR3: TGCGCCAGCAGCTTGGATTGGGGTAAGAACACTGAAGCTTTCTTT. Amino acid sequence: CASSLDWGKNTEAFF.

This chain uses TRBV7-8 with TRBJ2-3; 9 positions match TRBD1. With 5 bases clipped from V and 2 bases from J, the junction kept 5 bases outside the gene matches. Germline-derived CDR1 and CDR2 are SGHVS and FQNEAQ. The CDR3 is made up of 15 amino acids. The CDR3 DNA sequence: TGTGCCAGCAGCGGACAGGGGCTAGTCACAGATACGCAGTATTTT. Protein sequence: CASSGQGLVTDTQYF.

This chain uses TRBV19 with TRBJ2-2; 8 nucleotides line up with TRBD2. There are 18 residues in the CDR3. V shed 2 bases, J shed 0 bases, and the junction held 8 bases outside the gene matches. CDR1 is LNHDA, CDR2 SQIVND, per germline (reference sequence). Here the CDR3 DNA reads TGTGCCAGTAGTATACTCGGTAGACTAGCGTCGAACACCGGGGAGCTGTTTTTT. Translating it yields CASSILGRLASNTGELFF.

The chain employs TRBV28 and TRBJ2-2; 8 bases are shared with TRBD1. The trim removed 6 bases at V and 5 bases at J, leaving 8 bases unmatched. The CDR3 sequence is 15 residues long. Germline lookup yields CDR1 MDHEN and CDR2 SYDVKM. Written as DNA, the CDR3 is TGTGCCAGCAGGCTCGGACAGGGCCGAACCGGGGAGCTGTTTTTT. Translating it yields CASRLGQGRTGELFF. The variable domain in full, completed from reference TRBV28 and TRBJ2-2, reads DVKVTQSSRYLVKRTGEKVFLECVQDMDHENMFWYRQDPGLGLRLIYFSYDVKMKEKGDIPEGYSVSREKKERFSLILESASTNQTSMYLCASRLGQGRTGELFFGEGSRLTVL.

The J gene is TRBJ1-1, the V gene TRBV15; D remains ambiguous. The CDR3 loop spans 17 amino acids. The ends were cut back, 0 bases at V and 0 bases at J, with 14 bases in the middle. Germline V lookup: CDR1 LNHNV, CDR2 YYDKDF (reference sequence). For the CDR3, the DNA is TGTGCCACCAGCAGAGATAATATTTGGGGATTGAACACTGAAGCTTTCTTT. As protein: CATSRDNIWGLNTEAFF.

The genes are TRBV4-1 and TRBJ2-7, with no clear D. This CDR3 is built from 13 residues. The germline V gene has CDR1 MGHRA and CDR2 YSYEKL. Trimming removed 1 base at V and 7 bases at J, with 11 bases between. CDR3 sequence: CASSQAATWEQYF. The CDR3 coding sequence is TGCGCCAGCAGCCAAGCAGCGACCTGGGAGCAGTACTTC.

This clone has only one observation. The chain uses TRBV19 and TRBJ2-6; TRBD1 agrees at 8 bases. Germline CDR1 reads LNHDA; CDR2 reads SQIVND (reference sequence). J gave up 2 bases and V 4 bases, and 4 bases lay outside the gene matches. The CDR3 sequence is 16 residues long. The CDR3 spells CASSNLQGAGANVLTF. DNA for the CDR3: TGTGCCAGTAGTAACTTACAGGGGGCTGGGGCCAACGTCCTGACTTTC.

This chain joins TRBV28 and TRBJ1-1; D might be TRBD1 (6 bases). The CDR3 is 17 amino acids. Trimming removed 5 bases from V and 2 bases from J, with 21 bases in between. Germline assignment: CDR1 MDHEN and CDR2 SYDVKM. The CDR3 spells CASSAARGSGANTEAFF. CDR3 sequence (DNA): TGTGCCAGCAGTGCGGCGCGGGGGTCAGGGGCTAACACTGAAGCTTTCTTT.

The V gene is TRBV25-1, the J gene TRBJ1-4; TRBD1 aligns across 8 bases. Germline loops: CDR1 MGHDK, CDR2 SYGVNS. The CDR3 has 16 residues. V trimming: 8 bases; J trimming: 8 bases; junction bases outside the gene matches: 16. The CDR3 coding sequence is TGTGCCAGCGGCCCAAACTTCGGACAGGGACACGAAAAACTGTTTTTT. It specifies CASGPNFGQGHEKLFF.